This TCR beta chain was obtained from a study of CD8 T cells in Susac syndrome. Trimming left V 0 bases short and J 5 bases short, with 11 bases between. CDR1 is SGHRS, CDR2 YFSETQ, per germline. The CDR3 contains 14 residues. With random hexamers, reverse transcription was performed on about 0.5 to 1 ug of RNA. A multiplex approach, immunoSEQ multiplex PCR, amplified TCR beta CDR3 across 54 Vbeta and 13 Jbeta. TCRdb passed the immunoSEQ multiplex PCR reads through MiXCR, listing each CDR3 protein once. Of some 110,000 distinct CDR3 sequences listed, around 94% are singletons. The sequenced sample was CD8+ T cells from PBMCs. The TCR comes from a human donor with Susac syndrome. The chain couples TRBV5-1 to TRBJ2-5; D gene uncertain. CDR3 in DNA: TGCGCCAGCAGCTTGGTGTCCGTACTGGAGACCCAGTACTTC. Translating gives CASSLVSVLETQYF.